The sample holds a few counts of the clone carrying this T cell receptor (beta chain). The antigen is undetermined. The CDR3 has 15 amino acids. Per the germline V gene, CDR1 is KGHSH and CDR2 is LQKENI. Sample-barcoded 5' priming and a J-beta primer mix drove a second PCR of about 7 to 12 cycles. TCRdb recomputed calls from the 5' RACE reads with MiXCR, one row per CDR3 protein. The table shows hundreds of thousands of distinct CDR3 sequences, with about 25% occurring only once. The data originate from a study of blood T cells in healthy people across ages. The study, taken as a whole, reports: Reliance upon unsorted PBMCs precluded definitive naive versus antigen-experienced comparison.

These data also formed part of another study, on T cells of mothers and their children. This second study notes: cDNA synthesis used all extracted RNA, about 1.6 ug per 15 ul. Related and unrelated pairs show similar shaping of TCR recombination output by thymic selection.

The gene calls are TRBV18 and TRBJ2-5, with 8 bases fitting TRBD1. The J call could be wrong; TRBJ2-7 is a better fit for the DNA end. This receptor was obtained from a boy aged 5-17 years in good health. The specimen sequenced was blood. The CDR3 region is CASSPWDRLFYEQYF. In nucleotides, the CDR3 is TGTGCCAGCTCACCCTGGGACAGGCTCTTCTACGAGCAGTACTTC.